The 22 T cell receptor beta chains reported below all come from one sample, sequenced in a study of blood T cell repertoires in COVID-19. Assay used: immunoSEQ multiplex PCR; TCRdb lists only in-frame clones, some missing. This sample has about 100,000 clones, with roughly 90% found just once. Sequencing used peripheral blood. The receptor source for this set is a man aged 45-60 years with active COVID-19.

A single count supports this clone. The V gene is TRBV4-2, the J gene TRBJ1-6, with D possibly being TRBD1 (5 bases). This CDR3 region has 16 residues. Germline V gives CDR1 LGHNA, CDR2 YNFKEQ. The germline V and J ends were trimmed by 0 bases and 7 bases, with 13 bases remaining between them. The DNA of the CDR3 is TGTGCCAGCAGCCAAGAAGTCAAAGCAGGGAATTCACCCCTCCACTTT. Its protein is CASSQEVKAGNSPLHF.

The chain employs TRBV25-1 and TRBJ1-1; TRBD1 is a possible D gene (5 bases). Germline V CDR1 and CDR2: MGHDK, SYGVNS. This CDR3 has 14 residues. The V gene lost 8 bases and the J gene lost 10 bases, with 23 bases spanning the gap. CDR3 coding DNA: TGTGCCAGCGCCTTTGGGGACGGGGGGACTTTAGCTTTCTTT. This gives the protein CASAFGDGGTLAFF.

V is TRBV4-2 and J is TRBJ1-6; unclear D gene. CDR1 is LGHNA, CDR2 YNFKEQ, per germline. There are 18 residues in the CDR3. With 0 bases removed from V and 0 bases from J, the gap between germline ends came to 12 bases. CDR3 sequence: CASSQDVGSSSYNSPLHF. The CDR3 bases are TGTGCCAGCAGCCAAGACGTCGGGAGTAGCTCCTATAATTCACCCCTCCACTTT.

In this sample, this clone turned up once. V gene TRBV5-1 combines with J gene TRBJ1-4, with D tentatively TRBD1 (5 bases). CDR3 length: 14 residues. The V and J ends lost 4 bases and 6 bases respectively, with 13 bases between them. Germline V lookup: CDR1 SGHRS, CDR2 YFSETQ. The CDR3 DNA reads as TGCGCCAGCAGCCGCGGGACTCGGGATGAAAAACTGTTTTTT. It encodes CASSRGTRDEKLFF.

This CDR3 is CSAATGYEQYV. CDR3 nucleotide sequence: TGCAGTGCAGCGACCGGGTACGAGCAGTACGTC. The chain has TRBV20-1 and TRBJ2-7; D remains unclear. Trimming removed 6 bases at V and 4 bases at J, with 10 bases between. Germline V lookup: CDR1 DFQATT, CDR2 SNEGSKA (reference sequence). The CDR3 has 11 residues.

J is TRBJ2-1 and V is TRBV5-1; a possible D gene is TRBD2 (6 bases). V was clipped by 6 bases and J by 4 bases, with 14 bases between them. Looked up from germline, CDR1 is SGHRS and CDR2 is YFSETQ. CDR3 size: 14 residues. The CDR3, as DNA: TGCGCCAGCACCCCGGGGGAGCGGTACAATGAGCAGTTCTTC. It codes for CASTPGERYNEQFF.

This rearrangement joins TRBV7-6 to TRBJ1-2, with D possibly being TRBD1 (5 bases). Trimming removed 5 bases at V and 3 bases at J, with 16 bases between. The CDR3 runs 15 residues. Germline assignment: CDR1 SGHVS and CDR2 FNYEAQ. The CDR3 region has the DNA TGTGCCAGCAGCCTAGGAAGAGGGGAGGACTATGGCTACACCTTC. Encoded protein: CASSLGRGEDYGYTF.

The chain combines TRBV2 with TRBJ2-3; 7 bases are shared with TRBD1. This CDR3 is 16 amino acids long. The trim removed 0 bases at V and 0 bases at J, leaving 3 bases unmatched. Germline CDR1 is SNHLY and CDR2 is FYNNEI. CDR3 in amino acids: CASSEAEGASTDTQYF. The CDR3 nucleotides are TGTGCCAGCAGTGAAGCAGAGGGGGCAAGCACAGATACGCAGTATTTT.

The CDR3 bases are TGCGCCAGCAGCTTCTTACAGGGAACTGAAGCTTTCTTT. It is translated as CASSFLQGTEAFF. This chain uses TRBV5-1 with TRBJ1-1, with D possibly being TRBD1 (6 bases). Germline CDR1 and CDR2: SGHRS and YFSETQ. This CDR3 is built from 13 residues. Trimming pared 2 bases from V and 5 bases from J, leaving 10 bases between. Looking up the rest from reference TRBV5-1 and TRBJ1-1 gives the full variable domain: KAGVTQTPRYLIKTRGQQVTLSCSPISGHRSVSWYQQTPGQGLQFLFEYFSETQRNKGNFPGRFSGRQFSNSRSEMNVSTLELGDSALYLCASSFLQGTEAFFGQGTRLTVV.

This clone appeared once. The chain joins TRBV15 to TRBJ1-2; TRBD1 is a possible D gene (6 bases). V was clipped by 5 bases and J by 0 bases, with 16 bases between them. The CDR3 spans 16 residues. Germline lookup yields CDR1 LNHNV and CDR2 YYDKDF (reference sequence). CDR3 amino acids: CATSALSGVSNYGYTF. The CDR3 nucleotides read TGTGCCACCAGCGCACTATCAGGGGTCTCTAACTATGGCTACACCTTC.

The chain links TRBV7-8 to TRBJ2-3, with 9 bases fitting TRBD2. The CDR3 sequence is 17 residues long. Germline-derived CDR1 and CDR2 are SGHVS and FQNEAQ. V dropped 5 bases and J dropped 5; count of bases not matched to a gene: 14. The DNA for the CDR3 is TGTGCCAGCAGCCGCCGGGTAGCGGGGGCTCAGGGAGATACGCAGTATTTT. It is translated as CASSRRVAGAQGDTQYF. Supplemented by reference TRBV7-8 and TRBJ2-3, the full variable domain reads GAGVSQSPRYKVAKRGQDVALRCDPISGHVSLFWYQQALGQGPEFLTYFQNEAQLDKSGLPSDRFFAERPEGSVSTLKIQRTQQEDSAVYLCASSRRVAGAQGDTQYFGPGTRLTVL.

The CDR3 sequence: CAISEPSGGRYNEQFF. CDR3 nucleotide sequence: TGTGCCATCAGTGAGCCTAGCGGGGGGCGATACAATGAGCAGTTCTTC. The gene calls are TRBV10-3 and TRBJ2-1; 11 nucleotides match TRBD2. CDR3 length: 16 amino acids. Germline-derived CDR1 and CDR2 are ENHRY and SYGVKD. V dropped 2 bases and J dropped 4; count of bases not matched to a gene: 4.

The rearrangement joins TRBV5-1 to TRBJ2-2, with a weak D call TRBD2 (5 bases). The V gene lost 1 base and the J gene lost 3 bases, with 10 bases spanning the gap. Looked up from germline, CDR1 is SGHRS and CDR2 is YFSETQ. This CDR3 comprises 15 residues. The CDR3 loop reads CASSLRTLDTGELFF. The CDR3 region has the DNA TGCGCCAGCAGCTTGAGGACTCTGGACACCGGGGAGCTGTTTTTT.

The chain combines TRBV19 with TRBJ1-6; D gene ambiguous. With 3 bases removed from V and 1 base from J, the gap between germline ends came to 4 bases. The CDR3 covers 14 residues. Germline lookup yields CDR1 LNHDA and CDR2 SQIVND (reference sequence). The chain's CDR3 is CASSMQSYNSPLHF. The CDR3 bases are TGTGCCAGTAGTATGCAGTCCTATAATTCACCCCTCCACTTT.

The V gene is TRBV14, the J gene TRBJ2-2; 8 bases are shared with TRBD2. The CDR3 is 18 residues long. J lost 4 bases, V lost 4 bases, and 14 bases had no gene match. Germline CDR1 and CDR2: SGHDN and FVKESK. The CDR3 DNA reads as TGTGCCAGCAGCCCCAGCGGGAGTGCCCCGAAGTCCACCGGGGAGCTGTTTTTT. Protein sequence: CASSPSGSAPKSTGELFF.

V and J are TRBV7-2 and TRBJ2-1, with 13 bases lining up with TRBD2. Germline V gene lookup returns CDR1 SGHTA and CDR2 FQGNSA. Trimming removed 2 bases from V and 9 bases from J; junction bases left unmatched: 7. This CDR3 region has 16 residues. The CDR3 coding sequence is TGTGCCAGCAGCTTACGACTAGCGGGAGGTAGAGGTGAGCAGTTCTTC. Amino acids: CASSLRLAGGRGEQFF.

This clone has ten or more counts. The rearrangement links TRBV5-8 to TRBJ1-2, with D maybe TRBD1 (6 bases). The V end lost 3 bases, the J end lost 5 bases, and 11 bases lay between the germline ends. The germline CDR1 and CDR2 sequences are SGHTS and YDEGEE. The CDR3 runs 13 residues. The CDR3 sequence is CASSSGQRYGYTF. In nucleotides, the CDR3 is TGTGCCAGCAGCTCCGGACAGAGATATGGCTACACCTTC.

The genes are TRBV28 and TRBJ1-3; D ambiguous. Trimming took 2 bases from V and 0 from J, leaving 5 bases between them. Germline CDR1 and CDR2: MDHEN and SYDVKM. The CDR3 extends over 14 amino acids. The chain's CDR3 is CASSLRGSGNTIYF. The CDR3 DNA follows: TGTGCCAGCAGTTTACGGGGCTCTGGAAACACCATATATTTT.

The rearrangement links TRBV18 to TRBJ2-7; 7 bases agree with TRBD1. CDR3 length: 16 amino acids. Germline V gene lookup returns CDR1 KGHSH and CDR2 LQKENI. Unmatched junction bases numbered 13, after V lost 2 bases and J lost 6 bases. The CDR3 DNA reads as TGTGCCAGCTCACCAGGAACCCACAGGGGAACTACCGAGCAGTACGTC. Encoded protein: CASSPGTHRGTTEQYV.

V is TRBV5-1 and J is TRBJ2-5; D gene unclear. Per the germline V gene, CDR1 is SGHRS and CDR2 is YFSETQ. CDR3 length: 13 residues. V was cut by 3 bases and J by 0 bases, with 6 bases left in between. The CDR3 reads CASSSVHQETQYF. The DNA for the CDR3 is TGCGCCAGCAGCTCCGTCCACCAAGAGACCCAGTACTTC.

This rearrangement joins TRBV2 to TRBJ1-1, with TRBD1 as a possible D gene (5 bases). There are 14 residues in the CDR3. From germline, CDR1 is SNHLY and CDR2 FYNNEI. V lost 11 bases, J lost 0 bases, and 16 bases lay in between. The CDR3 loop is CAGSPGPMNTEAFF. Here the CDR3 DNA reads TGTGCCGGCTCCCCAGGGCCCATGAACACTGAAGCTTTCTTT.

V usage is TRBV5-6 and J usage is TRBJ1-1, with 11 bases identical to TRBD1. V trimming: 5 bases; J trimming: 4 bases; junction bases outside the gene matches: 4. CDR3 length: 14 amino acids. CDR1 and CDR2 from the germline V gene are SGHDT and YYEEEE. The CDR3 protein is CASRGQGAFTEAFF. CDR3 DNA sequence: TGTGCCAGCAGAGGACAGGGGGCTTTCACTGAAGCTTTCTTT.